Presented here are 14 T cell receptor beta chains from one specimen sequenced in a study of radiation and T cells in renal cell carcinoma. Here immunoSEQ multiplex PCR was the method, and the copy in TCRdb shows in-frame clones only, minus some. The sample consists of fewer than 200,000 clones, 88% of them appearing once. Documented time point: blood 4 weeks post-SBRT, at nephrectomy. Treatment meaning: 15 Gy SBRT to primary tumor, nephrectomy 4 weeks later. Sequences were derived from blood, sampled from a patient whose treatment included radiotherapy and nephrectomy. Receptor source: a woman aged 45-65 years with renal cell carcinoma.

The V and J genes are TRBV6-1 and TRBJ1-4, with D unclear. The CDR3 has 14 amino acids. CDR1 MNHNS and CDR2 SASEGT come from the germline V gene. The ends were cut back, 0 bases at V and 5 bases at J, with 7 bases in the middle. The CDR3 loop is CASSEAQVNEKLFF. The CDR3, as DNA: TGTGCCAGCAGTGAAGCGCAGGTGAATGAAAAACTGTTTTTT.

This chain joins TRBV29-1 and TRBJ1-2; D gene uncertain. Germline V gene data show CDR1 as SQVTM and CDR2 as ANQGSEA. This CDR3 comprises 13 residues. V lost 7 bases to trimming and J lost 1 base, with 13 bases between them. The CDR3 coding sequence is TGCAGCGCCCGAGACAAGTTTAACTATGGCTACACCTTC. Translating it yields CSARDKFNYGYTF.

The genes are TRBV5-5 and TRBJ1-5, with no clear D. Trimming left V 0 bases short and J 6 bases short, with 13 bases between. Germline V gene lookup returns CDR1 SGHKS and CDR2 YYEKEE (reference sequence). CDR3 length equals 15 residues. The CDR3 region is CASSLVLGGGQPQHF. As DNA, the CDR3 is TGTGCCAGCAGCTTGGTATTGGGAGGAGGTCAGCCCCAGCATTTT.

V usage is TRBV7-8 and J usage is TRBJ2-1; D is uncertain. V lost 5 bases and J 4 bases, leaving 9 bases between the germline ends. Per the germline V gene, CDR1 is SGHVS and CDR2 is FQNEAQ. This CDR3 contains 13 residues. In DNA, the CDR3 is TGTGCCAGCAGCCCGGAACCTTACAATGAGCAGTTCTTC. It codes for CASSPEPYNEQFF.

V and J are TRBV2 and TRBJ2-1; maybe TRBD2 (5 bases). The CDR3 extends over 13 amino acids. Germline-derived CDR1 and CDR2 are SNHLY and FYNNEI. Trimming took 8 bases from V and 4 from J, leaving 12 bases between them. In DNA, the CDR3 is TGTGCCAGCCTCGGGGTGTCATACAATGAGCAGTTCTTC. It translates to CASLGVSYNEQFF.

This chain links TRBV27 with TRBJ2-5; TRBD1 is a possible D gene (6 bases). The CDR3 covers 15 residues. Germline V gene data show CDR1 as MNHEY and CDR2 as SMNVEV (reference sequence). Trimming stripped 1 base from V and 4 bases from J, with 13 bases between. The CDR3 loop reads CASSLFQGYGETQYF. The CDR3 coding sequence is TGTGCCAGCAGTTTATTCCAGGGGTACGGAGAGACCCAGTACTTC.

This clone was observed a few times. The chain combines TRBV7-6 with TRBJ1-4; TRBD1 is a possible D gene (5 bases). The CDR3 length is 13 residues. Germline-derived CDR1 and CDR2 are SGHVS and FNYEAQ. Trimming removed 5 bases at V and 10 bases at J, with 14 bases between. The CDR3 coding sequence is TGTGCCAGCAGCCCTTCCCAGGGAGGAAAACTGTTTTTT. Protein: CASSPSQGGKLFF.

This clone appeared a single time. The chain employs TRBV5-5 and TRBJ1-1; 7 bases match TRBD1. The CDR3 is made up of 14 amino acids. CDR1 and CDR2 from the germline V gene are SGHKS and YYEKEE (reference sequence). The junction had 4 bases not matched to a gene; V was cut back by 1 base and J by 4 bases. The chain's CDR3 is CASSLQGVSTEAFF. DNA of the CDR3: TGTGCCAGCAGCTTGCAGGGGGTGTCCACTGAAGCTTTCTTT. The full variable domain, completed using reference TRBV5-5 and TRBJ1-1, is DAGVTQSPTHLIKTRGQQVTLRCSPISGHKSVSWYQQVLGQGPQFIFQYYEKEERGRGNFPDRFSARQFPNYSSELNVNALLLGDSALYLCASSLQGVSTEAFFGQGTRLTVV.

This clone was detected once. This sequence joins TRBV18 and TRBJ2-7; TRBD1 agrees at 8 bases. V lost 5 bases to trimming and J lost 0 bases; unmatched junction nucleotides: 9. Germline V gene data show CDR1 as KGHSH and CDR2 as LQKENI. There are 16 residues in the CDR3. CDR3: CASSADRGLSSYEQYF. The CDR3, as DNA: TGTGCCAGCTCAGCAGACAGGGGCCTTAGCTCCTACGAGCAGTACTTC.

The V and J genes are TRBV5-6 and TRBJ2-3; 10 nucleotides agree with TRBD2. Losses at the gene ends were 4 bases for V and 3 bases for J; bases not matched to a gene: 8. This CDR3 comprises 16 residues. CDR1 SGHDT and CDR2 YYEEEE come from the germline V gene. The CDR3 DNA reads as TGTGCCAGCAGCGGAATAGCGGGGGGAGTGACAGATACGCAGTATTTT. It encodes CASSGIAGGVTDTQYF.

This clone was observed a single time. The V call is TRBV15, the J call TRBJ2-5; D remains ambiguous. V was shortened by 0 bases and J by 5 bases, with 16 bases between the two germline ends. CDR3 length equals 16 residues. The germline V gene encodes CDR1 LNHNV and CDR2 YYDKDF (reference sequence). DNA of the CDR3: TGTGCCACCAGCAGAGAGGTAGGCGGCTTCGCGGAGACCCAGTACTTC. It is translated as CATSREVGGFAETQYF.

The chain uses TRBV7-6 and TRBJ2-3, with D perhaps TRBD2 (6 bases). Germline CDR1 and CDR2: SGHVS and FNYEAQ. The CDR3 extends over 14 amino acids. V lost 10 bases to trimming and J lost 0 bases, with 14 bases between them. The CDR3 spells CATQRGYSTDTQYF. Here the CDR3 DNA reads TGTGCCACTCAACGGGGGTATAGCACAGATACGCAGTATTTT.

The chain employs TRBV4-3 and TRBJ2-3, with D uncertain. The CDR3 consists of 17 residues. Germline V lookup: CDR1 LGHNA, CDR2 YSLEER. V shed 3 bases and J shed 1 base, with 17 bases lying between them. CDR3 DNA: TGCGCCAGCAGCCAGGGGTTGGGCAGGCCCCGCACAGATACGCAGTATTTT. Translated, it gives CASSQGLGRPRTDTQYF.

This sequence joins TRBV5-6 and TRBJ2-2; either TRBD1 or TRBD2 may supply D (5 bases each). Germline V gives CDR1 SGHDT, CDR2 YYEEEE. V shed 1 base and J shed 1 base, with 11 bases lying between them. CDR3 length equals 16 residues. In DNA form, the CDR3 reads TGTGCCAGCAGCTTGATGGGGACGGTGAACACCGGGGAGCTGTTTTTT. Amino acids: CASSLMGTVNTGELFF. Filled out from reference TRBV5-6 and TRBJ2-2, the complete variable domain reads DAGVTQSPTHLIKTRGQQVTLRCSPKSGHDTVSWYQQALGQGPQFIFQYYEEEERQRGNFPDRFSGHQFPNYSSELNVNALLLGDSALYLCASSLMGTVNTGELFFGEGSRLTVL.